The subject of this entry is one TCR beta chain. This clone's antigen is unknown. Within one base of it there is no much larger clone, and no base qualities were kept. The sample comes from a study of blood T cells in healthy people across ages (dated by TCRdb to about 2015). For the wider study: In model experiments, template switching captured about one uniquely barcoded TCR beta cDNA molecule for every two T cells. Using deep sequencing normalized with unique cDNA molecular identifiers, the study measured how TCR beta repertoire diversity changes with age. To avoid experimental bias, donors of different ages were distributed randomly across sequencing lanes. Using the same blood draw, the study looked at two additional independent replicas of 1 million unique cDNA reads for two donors, one aged 18 to 29 and the other aged 80 or older. Four age groups were formed from the donors: young (average 16 years), middle-aged (more than 35), aged (under 70) and long-lived (less than 85).

Receptor libraries were prepared by 5' RACE. The reads were generated on an Illumina HiSeq 2500. A second PCR of 7 to 11 cycles was run with a J-beta primer mix and a sample-barcoded 5' primer. A template-switch 5' adaptor carrying 12 random nucleotides introduced a unique molecular identifier onto each TCR beta cDNA molecule. Each sample yielded at least 2.5 million CDR3-containing paired-end reads. First-strand cDNA was synthesized from all RNA with the Mint cDNA synthesis kit, primed by a TRBC-specific oligonucleotide. Following uracil-DNA glycosylase treatment, all cDNA underwent a first 18-cycle PCR with the universal primers M1SS and BC2_uni_R. As for the authors' bioinformatics: For normalization, 1 million high-quality reads, each with a distinct molecular identifier, were randomly selected from each sample. Reads sharing molecular identifiers were discarded rather than binned into consensus sequences. MiTCR, run with a Q25 quality threshold and the strictest error-elimination algorithm, handled CDR3 identification, clonotype clustering and error correction. Lower-bound total TCR beta diversity was estimated with a nonparametric unseen species model using Euler transformation. TCRdb reran the public reads through fastp at Q25 and MiXCR, keeping productive beta chains. Each entry merges the rows of one CDR3 protein and shows their most common DNA and genes. These V and J calls derive from TCRdb rather than the authors' analysis. The sample contains 1.5 million to 2 million distinct CDR3 sequences, about 49% of them found a single time. The top ten clones comprise around 2.1% of the sample.

What the work shows at the level of the full study, not this receptor alone: The CMV infection status of donors was not known, potentially confounding age-related changes in expanded clonotypes. The long-lived group showed more naive CD4+ T cells, fewer expanded clones and increased TCR diversity than the aged group, suggesting age selection. Estimates of total diversity based on one million sequenced T cells were considered lower bounds and underestimates. Because profiling used bulk unsorted PBMCs, naive and antigen-experienced compartments could not be compared conclusively. Observed TCR beta diversity per million T cells fell roughly linearly with age, and a significant reduction was already apparent by age around 36. A strong correlation was found between observed TCR beta diversity and the percentage of naive T cells measured by flow cytometry.

The approximately 40 donors, aged 6 to 90 years, were systemically healthy Caucasian individuals from Russia. Each donor gave about 9.2 milliliters of peripheral blood, drawn into EDTA-treated Vacutainer tubes. Ficoll-Paque density-gradient centrifugation was used to isolate PBMCs, with at least 6 million per sample. Trizol reagent was used to extract total RNA from the PBMCs, yielding at least 5 micrograms per sample. For every donor, an aliquot of PBMCs went through flow cytometry to measure the percentages of naive CD45RAhigh/CD27high T cells. The CDR3 spans 12 residues, from the cysteine through the phenylalanine. The read is trimmed to its CDR3 DNA, 36 bases read in frame from base 1. At the junction V is shortened by 0 bases and J by 11 bases, with 7 bases in between. For CDR1 and CDR2, the germline V gene lists LGHNA and YSLEER.

The sample comprised blood. The chain is made from TRBV4-3 and TRBJ1-4, with no confident D gene call. This clonotype was obtained from a woman in her thirties or forties in good health. The CDR3 is CASSQDFVKLFF. The DNA reads as follows: TGCGCCAGCAGCCAAGACTTTGTTAAACTGTTTTTT.